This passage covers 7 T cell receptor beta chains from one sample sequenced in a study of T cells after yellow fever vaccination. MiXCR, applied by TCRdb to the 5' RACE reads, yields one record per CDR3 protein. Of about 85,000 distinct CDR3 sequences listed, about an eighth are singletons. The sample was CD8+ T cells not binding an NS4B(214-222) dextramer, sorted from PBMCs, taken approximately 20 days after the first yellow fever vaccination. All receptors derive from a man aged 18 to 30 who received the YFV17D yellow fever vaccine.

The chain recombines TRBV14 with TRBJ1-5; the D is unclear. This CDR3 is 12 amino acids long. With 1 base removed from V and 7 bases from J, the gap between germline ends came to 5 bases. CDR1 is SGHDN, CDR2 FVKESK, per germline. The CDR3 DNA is TGTGCCAGCAGCCAAGCAGGCCAGCCCCAGCATTTT. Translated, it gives CASSQAGQPQHF.

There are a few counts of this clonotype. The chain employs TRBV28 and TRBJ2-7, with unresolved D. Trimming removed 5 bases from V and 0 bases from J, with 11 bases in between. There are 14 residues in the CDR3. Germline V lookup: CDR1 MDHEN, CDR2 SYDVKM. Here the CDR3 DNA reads TGTGCCAGCAGTGACCCGGGTACCTCCTACGAGCAGTACGTC. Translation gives CASSDPGTSYEQYV.

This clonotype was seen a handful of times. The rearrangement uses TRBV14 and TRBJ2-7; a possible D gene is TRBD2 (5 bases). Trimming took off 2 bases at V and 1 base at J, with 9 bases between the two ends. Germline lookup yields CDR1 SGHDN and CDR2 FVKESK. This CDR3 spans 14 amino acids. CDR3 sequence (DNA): TGTGCCAGCAGCCAAAGACGGGGATCCTACGAGCAGTACTTC. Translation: CASSQRRGSYEQYF.

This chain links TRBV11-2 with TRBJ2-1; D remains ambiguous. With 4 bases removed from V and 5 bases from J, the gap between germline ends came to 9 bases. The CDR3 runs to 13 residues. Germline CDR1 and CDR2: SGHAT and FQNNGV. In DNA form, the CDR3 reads TGTGCCAGCAGCTCATATAGCCACAATGAGCAGTTCTTC. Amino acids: CASSSYSHNEQFF.

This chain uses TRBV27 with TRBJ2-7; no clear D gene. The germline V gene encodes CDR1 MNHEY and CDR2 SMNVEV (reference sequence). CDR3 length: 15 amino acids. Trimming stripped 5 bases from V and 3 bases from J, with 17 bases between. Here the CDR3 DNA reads TGTGCCAGCAGTATGGTGTCGGACGCGATCTACGAGCAGTACTTC. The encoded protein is CASSMVSDAIYEQYF.

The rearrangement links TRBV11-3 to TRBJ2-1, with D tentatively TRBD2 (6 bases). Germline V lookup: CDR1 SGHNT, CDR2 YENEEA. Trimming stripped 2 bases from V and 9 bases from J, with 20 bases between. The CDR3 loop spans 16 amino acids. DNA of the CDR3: TGTGCCAGCAGCTTAAGGATTAGCGGAGGCGTTGGTGAGCAGTTCTTC. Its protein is CASSLRISGGVGEQFF.

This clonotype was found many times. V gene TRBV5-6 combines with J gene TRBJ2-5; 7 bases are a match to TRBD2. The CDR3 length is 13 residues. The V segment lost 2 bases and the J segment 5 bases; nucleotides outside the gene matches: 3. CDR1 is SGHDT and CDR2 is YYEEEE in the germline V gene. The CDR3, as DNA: TGTGCCAGCAGCTTAGCGGGGTTGGAGACCCAGTACTTC. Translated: CASSLAGLETQYF.